This TCR beta chain was captured in a study of identical twins. The CDR3 covers 13 residues. Deletions cut 0 bases from V and 6 bases from J, with 7 bases between. This clonotype was seen at least ten times. cDNA molecules carried unique molecular identifiers, and template switching added a universal primer site. TCRdb re-derived calls from the 5' RACE reads in MiXCR, one entry per CDR3 protein. Here the sample spans roughly 260,000 distinct CDR3 sequences, 7.5% being singletons. The sample was also reused in another study, on yellow fever vaccine responses in identical twins. That investigation notes: Twins showed a vaccine T cell response that reportedly seemed partly convergent, partly personalized.

This clonotype was sampled from a woman between 18 and 29 years old in good health. The sequencing sample was made of CD8+ T cells sorted from blood. The gene calls are TRBV12-3 or TRBV12-4 and TRBJ2-3; D gene unclear. The CDR3 region is CASSLATKDTQYF. CDR3 in DNA: TGTGCCAGCAGTTTAGCGACAAAGGATACGCAGTATTTT.